The 23 T cell receptor beta chains presented below share a single source sample, sequenced in a study of blood T cells in healthy people across ages. Alongside a J-beta primer mix, a sample-barcoded 5' primer served in a second PCR lasting 7 to 11 cycles. One entry per CDR3 protein results from TCRdb running MiXCR on the 5' RACE reads. Of 600,000 to 850,000 distinct CDR3 sequences detected, roughly 47% appear once; the ten largest clones hold about 20%. The source material was blood. All receptors come from a woman aged 60 to 75 in good health.

This clonotype came up a few times. This chain connects TRBV6-2 or TRBV6-3 to TRBJ2-2; TRBD1 or TRBD2 may be the D gene (6 bases each). The CDR3 loop spans 17 amino acids. Germline CDR1 reads MNHEY; CDR2 reads SVGEGT. V was shortened by 5 bases and J by 1 base, with 17 bases between the two germline ends. CDR3 nucleotides: TGTGCCAGCAGTCTAAGGCTACAGGGAGGGAACACCGGGGAGCTGTTTTTT. It is translated as CASSLRLQGGNTGELFF.

This clonotype was seen a few times. The gene calls are TRBV5-8 and TRBJ2-3; D gene ambiguous. Trimming removed 2 bases at V and 9 bases at J, with 10 bases between. Germline V gene data show CDR1 as SGHTS and CDR2 as YDEGEE. The CDR3 totals 12 residues. DNA of the CDR3: TGTGCCAGCAGCTTCCTTTTTGGGACGCAGTATTTT. Its protein is CASSFLFGTQYF.

The table lists this clonotype with a few counts. A clone one base away is much larger, so this may be a read error. The gene calls are TRBV24-1 and TRBJ2-7; 8 bases agree with TRBD1. The CDR3 loop spans 15 amino acids. Unmatched junction bases numbered 12, after V lost 5 bases and J lost 7 bases. The germline V gene encodes CDR1 KGHDR and CDR2 SFDVKD. CDR3 nucleotides: TGTGCCACCAGTGCCGGGACAGGAAGCTCCCATGAGCAGTACTTC. It encodes CATSAGTGSSHEQYF.

This clonotype has a handful of counts. The gene calls are TRBV15 and TRBJ2-7; 11 bases fit TRBD2. The CDR3 is made up of 15 amino acids. V was pared by 0 bases and J by 4 bases, with 2 bases of the junction left unmatched. CDR1 is LNHNV, CDR2 YYDKDF, per germline (reference sequence). CDR3 DNA: TGTGCCACCAGCAGAGATACTAGCGGGGGATACGAGCAGTACTTC. This sequence encodes CATSRDTSGGYEQYF.

To note about this clonotype: A much larger clone lies a single base off, so this may be a read error. The CDR3 DNA sequence: TGCAGCGTTGAATGGCAGGGGAGCTCCGACGAGCAGTACTTC. Protein product: CSVEWQGSSDEQYF. This chain links TRBV29-1 with TRBJ2-7; TRBD1 is a possible D gene (6 bases). Germline V CDR1 and CDR2: SQVTM, ANQGSEA. CDR3 size: 14 residues.

About this clonotype: A much larger clone is a single base away; this may be a read error. V gene TRBV7-3 combines with J gene TRBJ2-2; no firm D call. The CDR3 sequence is 14 residues long. V was trimmed by 1 base and J by 7 bases, leaving 10 bases between them. Germline CDR1 reads SGHTA; CDR2 reads FQGTGA. Written as DNA, the CDR3 is TGTGCCAGCAGCTTAAGGCGAGATAACGGGGAGCTGTTTTTT. It specifies CASSLRRDNGELFF.

The sample holds a few counts of this clonotype. The chain is built from TRBV20-1 and TRBJ1-5; 7 bases are shared with TRBD1. The V gene's germline CDR1 is DFQATT and CDR2 SNEGSKA (reference sequence). Germline trimming cut 1 base from V and 4 bases from J; bases unmatched to any gene: 7. This CDR3 has 15 residues. The CDR3 bases are TGCAGTGCTAGAGCCCCCAGGGGACAGAATCAGCCCCAGCATTTT. It is translated as CSARAPRGQNQPQHF.

This chain's CDR3 is CASSHPLAGGSQDNEQFF. DNA for the CDR3: TGTGCCAGCTCACACCCGTTGGCAGGGGGCAGTCAGGACAATGAGCAGTTCTTC. This rearrangement joins TRBV18 to TRBJ2-1; 8 bases agree with TRBD1. The V gene's germline CDR1 is KGHSH and CDR2 LQKENI. The CDR3 is 18 amino acids. With 4 bases clipped from V and 5 bases from J, the junction kept 16 bases outside the gene matches.

The gene calls are TRBV7-2 and TRBJ2-3, with no clear D. CDR1 is SGHTA, CDR2 FQGNSA, per germline. The CDR3 sequence is 14 residues long. V was trimmed by 5 bases and J by 6 bases, leaving 15 bases between them. DNA for the CDR3: TGTGCCAGCAGCCGAACGTCGGTTCAGGATACGCAGTATTTT. Protein: CASSRTSVQDTQYF.

This clonotype was seen more than once but under ten times. The V and J genes are TRBV5-1 and TRBJ2-7; possibly TRBD1 for D (6 bases). Trimming took off 0 bases at V and 5 bases at J, with 15 bases between the two ends. This CDR3 is 15 amino acids long. From germline, CDR1 is SGHRS and CDR2 YFSETQ. In nucleotides, the CDR3 is TGCGCCAGCAGCTTGGAGGGGACAAGCTTCAACGAGCAGTACTTC. Protein product: CASSLEGTSFNEQYF.

This chain connects TRBV12-3 or TRBV12-4 to TRBJ2-6; TRBD1 matches 10 bases. This CDR3 has 18 amino acids. V gave up 6 bases and J gave up 2 bases; unmatched junction bases: 10. The CDR3 reads CASRLPGQGRTGANVLTF. The CDR3 nucleotides are TGTGCCAGCAGACTTCCGGGACAGGGGAGAACTGGGGCCAACGTCCTGACTTTC.

This clonotype was recorded many times. J is TRBJ2-7 and V is TRBV29-1; 8 bases agree with TRBD2. The CDR3 runs to 12 residues. Trimming cost V 5 bases and J 2 bases; bases outside gene matches: 2. Per the germline V gene, CDR1 is SQVTM and CDR2 is ANQGSEA. CDR3 amino acids: CSVTSGTYEQYF. The CDR3 nucleotides read TGCAGCGTTACTAGCGGTACCTACGAGCAGTACTTC.

This sequence joins TRBV6-2 or TRBV6-3 and TRBJ2-1, with D possibly matching TRBD2 (5 bases). From germline, CDR1 is MNHEY and CDR2 SVGEGT. The CDR3 is 16 residues long. Deletions cut 0 bases from V and 5 bases from J, with 14 bases between. This CDR3 is CASSYSPGSVNNEQFF. CDR3 coding DNA: TGTGCCAGCAGTTACTCGCCGGGGTCTGTCAACAATGAGCAGTTCTTC.

The J gene is TRBJ2-1, the V gene TRBV27; a possible D gene is TRBD2 (5 bases). Deletions cut 3 bases from V and 0 bases from J, with 18 bases between. Per germline, CDR1 MNHEY and CDR2 SMNVEV (reference sequence). The CDR3 consists of 18 residues. The CDR3 DNA reads as TGTGCCAGCAGTTTTCCAAAAACATCGGGGAGCTCCTACAATGAGCAGTTCTTC. Translating gives CASSFPKTSGSSYNEQFF.

The table lists this clonotype with a few counts. The chain is built from TRBV3-1 and TRBJ2-7, with TRBD2 matching 8 bases. The CDR3 sequence is 13 residues long. With V trimmed by 6 bases and J by 7 bases, 8 bases remained unmatched. Germline V gene lookup returns CDR1 LGHDT and CDR2 YNNKEL (reference sequence). The CDR3 here is CASRGGGYNEQYF. The CDR3 DNA reads TGTGCCAGCAGGGGCGGGGGGTACAATGAGCAGTACTTC.

This clonotype was seen only a few times. The rearrangement links TRBV5-1 to TRBJ1-1, with no clear D. The V end lost 0 bases, the J end lost 5 bases, and 8 bases lay between the germline ends. This CDR3 spans 13 amino acids. CDR1 and CDR2 (germline): SGHRS, YFSETQ. The CDR3 DNA reads as TGCGCCAGCAGCTTGGGATGGGAGACTGAAGCTTTCTTT. Translated: CASSLGWETEAFF.

On this clonotype itself: At one boundary the junction diverges from the germline segment, which might be a read error. The V and J genes are TRBV4-3 and TRBJ2-7; 7 bases are a match to TRBD1. CDR3 length: 15 amino acids. Germline CDR1 LGHNA, CDR2 YSLEER. The CDR3 nucleotides read TGCACCAGCAGCCAAGTTACGGGACAGTCATACGAGCAGTACTTC. Translating gives CTSSQVTGQSYEQYF.

The chain carries TRBV20-1 and TRBJ2-7; 10 bases fit TRBD2. Unmatched junction bases numbered 15, after V lost 0 bases and J lost 7 bases. The CDR3 loop spans 17 amino acids. Per the germline V gene, CDR1 is DFQATT and CDR2 is SNEGSKA (reference sequence). CDR3 residues: CSARDRWLAGVLREQYF. CDR3 in DNA: TGCAGTGCTAGAGATCGGTGGCTAGCGGGAGTTTTACGTGAGCAGTACTTC.

As for this clonotype: One end of the junction does not line up with germline, which may come from a read error. This chain uses TRBV2 with TRBJ2-3, with D perhaps matching TRBD1 (6 bases). This CDR3 contains 14 residues. CDR1 is SNHLY, CDR2 FYNNEI, per germline. CDR3 nucleotide sequence: TGTGCCAGCAGTGCCCCCGGGGACACAGAGACGCAGTATTTT. It yields the protein CASSAPGDTETQYF.

This clonotype was counted ten times or more. This rearrangement joins TRBV28 to TRBJ1-1, with unresolved D. The V gene lost 3 bases and the J gene lost 0 bases, with 11 bases spanning the gap. Germline CDR1 MDHEN, CDR2 SYDVKM. This CDR3 is built from 15 residues. CDR3 region: CASSLEIAVNTEAFF. Here the CDR3 DNA reads TGTGCCAGCAGTTTGGAGATCGCGGTGAACACTGAAGCTTTCTTT. Full variable domain (outside the CDR3, taken from reference TRBV28 and TRBJ1-1): DVKVTQSSRYLVKRTGEKVFLECVQDMDHENMFWYRQDPGLGLRLIYFSYDVKMKEKGDIPEGYSVSREKKERFSLILESASTNQTSMYLCASSLEIAVNTEAFFGQGTRLTVV.

This clonotype was seen a few times. This chain connects TRBV6-5 to TRBJ1-1; maybe TRBD1 (5 bases). Germline values: CDR1 MNHEY, CDR2 SVGAGI. V was trimmed by 6 bases and J by 1 base, leaving 18 bases between them. The CDR3 is 16 residues long. DNA for the CDR3: TGTGCCAGCAGCCGCGTCTCAGGGTCAGGGAACACTGAAGCTTTCTTT. Residues: CASSRVSGSGNTEAFF.

This clonotype occurred a few times. The V and J genes are TRBV2 and TRBJ2-4; TRBD1 is a possible D gene (5 bases). The tail of the sequence fits TRBJ2-7 better, so the J call may be wrong. The CDR3 is made up of 14 amino acids. The germline V gene has CDR1 SNHLY and CDR2 FYNNEI. CDR3 DNA: TGTGCCAGCAGTGAAAGGGGCAGTTCCTACGAGCAGTACTTC. It translates to CASSERGSSYEQYF.

The chain carries TRBV7-9 and TRBJ2-1; 7 bases map to TRBD1. CDR3 size: 16 residues. Germline values: CDR1 SEHNR, CDR2 FQNEAQ (reference sequence). Germline trimming cut 5 bases from V and 6 bases from J; bases unmatched to any gene: 13. Here the CDR3 reads CASSPRQGRPCNEQFF. DNA for the CDR3: TGTGCCAGCAGCCCCCGACAGGGACGACCGTGCAATGAGCAGTTCTTC.